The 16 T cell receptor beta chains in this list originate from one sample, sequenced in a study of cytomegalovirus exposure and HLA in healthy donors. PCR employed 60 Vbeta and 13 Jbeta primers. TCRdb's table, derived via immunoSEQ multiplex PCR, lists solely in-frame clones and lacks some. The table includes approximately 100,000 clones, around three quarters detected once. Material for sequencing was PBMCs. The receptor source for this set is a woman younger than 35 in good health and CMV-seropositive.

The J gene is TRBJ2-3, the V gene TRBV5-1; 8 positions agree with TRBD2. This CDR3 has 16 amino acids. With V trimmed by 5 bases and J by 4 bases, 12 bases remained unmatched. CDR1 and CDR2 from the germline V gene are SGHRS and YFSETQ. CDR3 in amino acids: CASRRGTGGPPDTQYF. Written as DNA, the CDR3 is TGCGCCAGCAGACGGGGGACGGGAGGGCCCCCAGATACGCAGTATTTT.

CDR3 residues: CASRDEAGAEVGTDTQYF. CDR3 DNA sequence: TGTGCCAGCAGAGATGAAGCGGGAGCGGAGGTGGGCACAGATACGCAGTATTTT. This chain joins TRBV5-4 and TRBJ2-3; 8 bases align to TRBD2. CDR1 is SGHNT and CDR2 is YYREEE in the germline V gene (reference sequence). The CDR3 runs 18 residues. V lost 5 bases and J lost 1; bases outside the gene matches: 15. Drawing the rest from reference TRBV5-4 and TRBJ2-3, the complete variable domain is ETGVTQSPTHLIKTRGQQVTLRCSSQSGHNTVSWYQQALGQGPQFIFQYYREEENGRGNFPPRFSGLQFPNYSSELNVNALELDDSALYLCASRDEAGAEVGTDTQYFGPGTRLTVL.

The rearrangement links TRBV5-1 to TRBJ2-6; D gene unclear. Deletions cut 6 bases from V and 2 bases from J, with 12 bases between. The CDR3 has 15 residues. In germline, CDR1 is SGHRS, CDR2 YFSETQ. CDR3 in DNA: TGCGCCAGCAATGACTTGACCACTGGGGCCAACGTCCTGACTTTC. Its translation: CASNDLTTGANVLTF.

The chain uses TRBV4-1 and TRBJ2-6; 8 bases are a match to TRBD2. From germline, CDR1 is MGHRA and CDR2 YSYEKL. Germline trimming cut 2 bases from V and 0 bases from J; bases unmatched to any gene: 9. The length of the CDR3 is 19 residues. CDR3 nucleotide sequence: TGCGCCAGCAGCCAAATTCTTACTGGACTAGCCTCTGGGGCCAACGTCCTGACTTTC. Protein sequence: CASSQILTGLASGANVLTF.

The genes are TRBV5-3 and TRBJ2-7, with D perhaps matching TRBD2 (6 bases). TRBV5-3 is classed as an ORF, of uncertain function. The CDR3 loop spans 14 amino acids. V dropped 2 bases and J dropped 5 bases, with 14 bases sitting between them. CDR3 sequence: CARSFTGLWDEQYF. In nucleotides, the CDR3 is TGTGCCAGAAGCTTTACGGGACTGTGGGACGAGCAGTACTTC.

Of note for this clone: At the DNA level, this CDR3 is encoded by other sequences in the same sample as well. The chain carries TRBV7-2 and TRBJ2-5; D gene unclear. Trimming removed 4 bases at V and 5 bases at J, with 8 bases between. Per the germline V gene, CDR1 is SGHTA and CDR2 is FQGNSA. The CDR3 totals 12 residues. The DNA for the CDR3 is TGTGCCAGCAGCTCATTGCGGGAGACCCAGTACTTC. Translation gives CASSSLRETQYF.

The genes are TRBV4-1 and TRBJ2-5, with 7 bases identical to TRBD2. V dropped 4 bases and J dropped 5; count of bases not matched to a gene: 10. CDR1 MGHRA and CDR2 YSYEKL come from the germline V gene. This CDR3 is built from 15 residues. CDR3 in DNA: TGCGCCAGCAGCCCATCTGGGGGAGGGTTCGAGACCCAGTACTTC. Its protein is CASSPSGGGFETQYF.

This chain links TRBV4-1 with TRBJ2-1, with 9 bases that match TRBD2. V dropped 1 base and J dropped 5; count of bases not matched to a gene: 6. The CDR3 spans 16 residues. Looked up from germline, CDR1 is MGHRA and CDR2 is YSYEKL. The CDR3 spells CASSQVATSGNNEQFF. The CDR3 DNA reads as TGCGCCAGCAGCCAAGTAGCGACTAGCGGCAACAATGAGCAGTTCTTC.

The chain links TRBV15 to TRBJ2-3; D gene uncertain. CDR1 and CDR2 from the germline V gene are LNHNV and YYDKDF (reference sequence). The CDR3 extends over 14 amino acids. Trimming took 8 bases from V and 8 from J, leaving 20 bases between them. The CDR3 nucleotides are TGTGCCACCGCCCTGGAGCTTCTGTCGGGTACGCAGTATTTT. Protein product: CATALELLSGTQYF.

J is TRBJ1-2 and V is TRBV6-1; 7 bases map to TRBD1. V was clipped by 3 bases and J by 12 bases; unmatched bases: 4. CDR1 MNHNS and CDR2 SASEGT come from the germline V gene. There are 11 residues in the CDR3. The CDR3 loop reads CASSDGTDNTF. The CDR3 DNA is TGTGCCAGCAGTGACGGGACAGACAACACCTTC.

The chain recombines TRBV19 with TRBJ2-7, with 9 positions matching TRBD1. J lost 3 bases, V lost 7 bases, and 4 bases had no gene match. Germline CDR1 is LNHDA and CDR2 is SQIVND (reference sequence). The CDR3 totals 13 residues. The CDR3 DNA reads TGTGCCAGTACCATGGGACAGGGCTACGAGCAGTACTTC. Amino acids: CASTMGQGYEQYF.

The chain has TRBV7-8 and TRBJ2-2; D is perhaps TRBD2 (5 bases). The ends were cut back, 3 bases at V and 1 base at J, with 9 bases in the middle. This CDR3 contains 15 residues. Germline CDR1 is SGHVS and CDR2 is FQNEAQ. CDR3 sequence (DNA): TGTGCCAGCAGCTTTGGCGGGCTGAACACCGGGGAGCTGTTTTTT. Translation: CASSFGGLNTGELFF.

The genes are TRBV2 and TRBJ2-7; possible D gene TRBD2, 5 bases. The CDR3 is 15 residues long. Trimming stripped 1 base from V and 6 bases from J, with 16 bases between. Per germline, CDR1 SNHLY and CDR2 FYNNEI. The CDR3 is CASSEGVVGAGEQYF. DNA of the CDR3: TGTGCCAGCAGTGAAGGGGTAGTAGGTGCGGGCGAGCAGTACTTC.

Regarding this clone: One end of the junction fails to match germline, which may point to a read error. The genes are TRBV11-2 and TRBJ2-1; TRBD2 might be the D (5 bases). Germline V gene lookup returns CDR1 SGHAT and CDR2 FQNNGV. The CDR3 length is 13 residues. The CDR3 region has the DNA TGTGCCAGCAGCGGAGGCTCCCACAATGAGCAGTTCTTC. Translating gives CASSGGSHNEQFF.

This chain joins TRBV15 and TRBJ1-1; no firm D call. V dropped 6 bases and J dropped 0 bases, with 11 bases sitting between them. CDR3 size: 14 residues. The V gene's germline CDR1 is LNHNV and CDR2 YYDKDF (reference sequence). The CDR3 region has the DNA TGTGCCACCAGAAAGGAGTACATGAACACTGAAGCTTTCTTT. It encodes CATRKEYMNTEAFF.

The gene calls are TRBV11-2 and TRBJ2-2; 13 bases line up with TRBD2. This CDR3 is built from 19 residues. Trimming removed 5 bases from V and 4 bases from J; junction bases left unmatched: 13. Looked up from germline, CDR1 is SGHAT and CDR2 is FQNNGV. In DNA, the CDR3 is TGTGCCAGCAGCAAACTCGGGACTAGCGGGATCGGGGGCACCGGGGAGCTGTTTTTT. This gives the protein CASSKLGTSGIGGTGELFF.